A selection of T cell receptor beta chains follows, all from one sample in a study of blood T cell repertoires in COVID-19. The assay was immunoSEQ multiplex PCR, and TCRdb's table has in-frame clones only and misses some. The sample yields some 290,000 clones, about 85% seen once. The sequencing input was peripheral blood. These TCRs come from a woman aged 50 to 60 who had recovered from COVID-19. CDR3s include the opening cysteine and the closing phenylalanine or tryptophan. The D gene is left open where the match is weak.

>TRBV5-4|TRBJ2-6|.
TGTGCCAGCACCTTCAGAGGGGCCAACGTCCTGACTTTC
CASTFRGANVLTF
>TRBV3-1/TRBV3-2|TRBJ2-1|TRBD1
TGTGCCAGCAGCCCTCGGGACAGGGGTGGTGAGCAGTTCTTC
CASSPRDRGGEQFF
>TRBV5-1|TRBJ2-7|.
TGCGCCAGCAGCGTACAACAGGGAGAGCAGTACTTC
CASSVQQGEQYF
>TRBV7-9|TRBJ1-1|.
TGTGCCAGCAGCCCTCACAGGGCAGAGAACACTGAAGCTTTCTTT
CASSPHRAENTEAFF
>TRBV6-2/TRBV6-3|TRBJ1-2|TRBD1
TGTGCCAGCAGCCTGGGACAGCTCTATGGCTACACCTTC
CASSLGQLYGYTF
>TRBV30|TRBJ1-1|.
TGTGCCGCCGAACCACAGAACACTGAAGCTTTCTTT
CAAEPQNTEAFF
>TRBV28|TRBJ2-7|TRBD1
TGTGCCAGCCGACAGGGACGATTTTACGAGCAGTACTTC
CASRQGRFYEQYF
>TRBV5-4|TRBJ1-2|TRBD1
TGTGCCAGCAGCCGACAGGGCAACTATGGCTACACCTTC
CASSRQGNYGYTF
>TRBV24-1|TRBJ1-1|.
TGTGCCACTGTACTGGGAGGGGGAATATACACTGAAGCTTTCTTT
CATVLGGGIYTEAFF
>TRBV28|TRBJ2-7|TRBD1
TGTGCCAGCAGAATGGGCGGAACAGGGGGGCGAGTGGACGAGCAGTACTTC
CASRMGGTGGRVDEQYF
>TRBV21-1|TRBJ1-2|.
TGTGCCAGCAGCAACTCTCTGGCAGGGGCGACCGCTAACTATGGCTACACCTTC
CASSNSLAGATANYGYTF
>TRBV11-2|TRBJ1-1|.
TGTGCCAGCAGCTTTTCAGGGATCAACACTGAAGCTTTCTTT
CASSFSGINTEAFF
>TRBV18|TRBJ1-5|.
TGTGCCAGCTCAGATTCAGGCAATCAGCCCCAGCATTTT
CASSDSGNQPQHF
>TRBV19|TRBJ2-2|.
TGTGCCAGTAGTCCACGGCAGGGTATCACGAACACCGGGGAGCTGTTTTTT
CASSPRQGITNTGELFF
>TRBV6-5|TRBJ2-5|.
TGTGCCAGCAGTTGGACACCCCAAAGGGAGACCCAGTACTTC
CASSWTPQRETQYF
>TRBV7-9|TRBJ1-1|.
TGTGCCAGCAGCTTAGTCGGTGGTAGGGGCTCTGAAGCTTTCTTT
CASSLVGGRGSEAFF
>TRBV4-1|TRBJ2-4|.
TGCGCCAGCAGCCAAGATCCAGGCGGGGTAGCCAAAAACATTCAGTACTTC
CASSQDPGGVAKNIQYF
>TRBV7-9|TRBJ2-1|TRBD1
TGTGCCAGCAGCCATGGCCGGGACAGGGGGCCGAATGAGCAGTTCTTC
CASSHGRDRGPNEQFF
>TRBV6-2/TRBV6-3|TRBJ2-1|.
TGTGCCAGCAGTTACGGGCGGGGGCGCAGACTTCATGAGCAGTTCTTC
CASSYGRGRRLHEQFF
>TRBV14|TRBJ2-3|TRBD1
TGTGCCAGCAGCCAAGGAGGGGGCTTCACAGATACGCAGTATTTT
CASSQGGGFTDTQYF